The T cell receptor beta chain under discussion was sequenced for a study of blood T cell repertoires in COVID-19. About the study: Acute and convalescent COVID-19 samples came from the United States, Italy and Spain. T cells, B-cell-depleted T cells, or PBMCs supplied cDNA or gDNA.

Original processing notes: Reference gene primer amplification gave estimated nucleated cell counts. The data were produced by immunoSEQ multiplex PCR, yet TCRdb's version contains in-frame clones alone and is incomplete. D and trimming were read from the DNA, whereas the V and J calls and clone size are those reported in that table. The sample includes approximately 290,000 clones, 85% to 90% seen only once; the top ten take around 0.84%. The CDR3 has 15 residues. With V trimmed by 1 base and J by 3 bases, 5 bases remained unmatched. Germline assignment: CDR1 SGHVS and CDR2 FQNEAQ. The chain has TRBV7-8 and TRBJ1-1; 7 positions agree with TRBD1. This sequence originates from a man younger than 40 with acute or convalescent COVID-19. The sample comprised peripheral blood. CDR3 in DNA: TGTGCCAGCAGCTTAGGAGGGGGCTATGACACTGAAGCTTTCTTT. Translation gives CASSLGGGYDTEAFF.